This TCR beta chain is drawn from a study of CD8 T cells in Susac syndrome. Reverse transcription of roughly 0.5 to 1 ug RNA was carried out with random hexamers. Amplification of TCR beta CDR3 used immunoSEQ multiplex PCR across 54 Vbeta and 13 Jbeta. MiXCR was run by TCRdb on the immunoSEQ multiplex PCR reads, yielding one entry per CDR3 protein. The sample yields 330,000 or so distinct CDR3 sequences, approximately 90% seen once. Study conclusions and caveats: That the number of individuals in its TCR sequencing and HLA analysis was relatively small was acknowledged by the study.

CD8+ and CD4+ T cells taken from blood had their TCR beta sequenced. The multiple sclerosis controls were treatment-naive patients, and their relapsing-remitting disease was stable or active. Concerning this clonotype: Its antigen remains unidentified.

The CDR3 has 14 residues. Germline CDR1 is SGHRS and CDR2 is YFSETQ. The V gene lost 6 bases and the J gene lost 6 bases, with 16 bases spanning the gap. The receptor's source is a human donor with multiple sclerosis. The V and J genes are TRBV5-1 and TRBJ2-4; TRBD1 might be the D (6 bases). The sequenced sample was CD8+ T cells from PBMCs. The CDR3 DNA follows: TGCGCCAGCACCATCGGGCAGGGGTCAAACATTCAGTACTTC. Its translation is CASTIGQGSNIQYF.